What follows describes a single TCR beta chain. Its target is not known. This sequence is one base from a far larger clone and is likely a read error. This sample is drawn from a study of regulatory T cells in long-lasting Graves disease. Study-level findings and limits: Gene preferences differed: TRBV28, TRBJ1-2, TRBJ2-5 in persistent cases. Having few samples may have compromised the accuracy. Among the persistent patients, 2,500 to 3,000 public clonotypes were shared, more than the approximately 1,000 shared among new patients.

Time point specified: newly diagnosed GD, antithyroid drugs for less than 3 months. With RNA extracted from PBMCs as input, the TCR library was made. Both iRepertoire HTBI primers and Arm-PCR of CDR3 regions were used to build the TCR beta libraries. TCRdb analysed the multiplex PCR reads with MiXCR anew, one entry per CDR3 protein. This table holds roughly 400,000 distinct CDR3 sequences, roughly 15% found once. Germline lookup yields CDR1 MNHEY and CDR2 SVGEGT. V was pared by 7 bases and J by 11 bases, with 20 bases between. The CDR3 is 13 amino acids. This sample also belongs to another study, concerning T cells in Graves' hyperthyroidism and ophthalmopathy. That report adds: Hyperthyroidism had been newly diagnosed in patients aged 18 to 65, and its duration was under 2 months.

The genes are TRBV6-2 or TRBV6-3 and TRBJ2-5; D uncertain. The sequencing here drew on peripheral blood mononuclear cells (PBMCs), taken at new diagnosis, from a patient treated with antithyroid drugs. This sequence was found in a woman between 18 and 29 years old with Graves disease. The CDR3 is CASTDDPRNEQYF. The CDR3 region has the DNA TGTGCCAGCACCGATGACCCTCGGAATGAGCAGTACTTC.